This record covers a single TCR beta chain. This entry is derived from a study of siplizumab effects on memory and regulatory T cells. Using immunoSEQ multiplex PCR, the repertoire was profiled, and TCRdb retains in-frame clones only, with some absent. In the table there are about 85,000 clones, 95% of which are singletons. CDR3 length: 16 amino acids. Trimming stripped 4 bases from V and 6 bases from J, with 19 bases between. Germline CDR1 and CDR2: SGHAT and FQNNGV. This sequence originates from a human donor in good health. The rearrangement uses TRBV11-2 and TRBJ2-1; TRBD1 might be the D (5 bases). Sequenced: CD8+ T cells sorted from blood. The CDR3 DNA follows: TGTGCCAGCAGCTCCAGTTTAAGGGGCTCTTTCAATGAGCAGTTCTTC. It yields the protein CASSSSLRGSFNEQFF.